These 27 T cell receptor beta chains came from one sample sequenced in a study of identifying expanded T cells in peripheral blood. Generated by immunoSEQ multiplex PCR, the TCRdb table keeps only in-frame clones and is missing some. The sample holds about 120,000 clones; about 80% are singletons and the top ten take 3% to 3.5%. Sequenced sample: blood. The receptors shown here come from a person aged 18 to 75 in good health.

The chain links TRBV6-5 to TRBJ2-2, with no clear D. Trimming took off 4 bases at V and 8 bases at J, with 8 bases between the two ends. This CDR3 spans 12 amino acids. In germline, CDR1 is MNHEY, CDR2 SVGAGI. CDR3 nucleotides: TGTGCCAGCAGTTCTACGAGGGGGGAGCTGTTTTTT. This gives the protein CASSSTRGELFF.

The J gene is TRBJ1-2, the V gene TRBV27; 9 nucleotides align to TRBD1. Germline loops: CDR1 MNHEY, CDR2 SMNVEV (reference sequence). V was pared by 3 bases and J by 4 bases, with 0 bases of the junction left unmatched. This CDR3 is 13 amino acids long. The CDR3 loop reads CASSLGQGYGYTF. The CDR3 DNA reads as TGTGCCAGCAGTTTGGGACAGGGCTATGGCTACACCTTC.

The chain recombines TRBV6-5 with TRBJ2-3, with D perhaps matching TRBD1 (6 bases). This CDR3 comprises 15 residues. Per germline, CDR1 MNHEY and CDR2 SVGAGI. V was cut by 4 bases and J by 4 bases, with 15 bases left in between. DNA for the CDR3: TGTGCCAGCAGTTCCGGGACACGGGAACCAGATACGCAGTATTTT. Its protein is CASSSGTREPDTQYF.

The gene calls are TRBV19 and TRBJ2-7; D is possibly TRBD1 (6 bases). Germline-derived CDR1 and CDR2 are LNHDA and SQIVND (reference sequence). V dropped 4 bases and J dropped 2 bases, with 15 bases sitting between them. The CDR3 runs 15 residues. The CDR3 nucleotides read TGTGCCAGTAGTACTTCCCCCGGGACACCCTACGAGCAGTACTTC. Translating gives CASSTSPGTPYEQYF.

The chain employs TRBV6-1 and TRBJ2-1; D is undetermined. V lost 6 bases, J lost 6 bases, and 9 bases lay in between. CDR3 length equals 12 residues. Germline CDR1 reads MNHNS; CDR2 reads SASEGT. CDR3 bases: TGTGCCAGCAGGGACCAAATCAATGAGCAGTTCTTC. Protein: CASRDQINEQFF.

The rearrangement joins TRBV4-1 to TRBJ1-5; D perhaps matches TRBD1 (5 bases). The CDR3 is 15 residues long. The germline V gene has CDR1 MGHRA and CDR2 YSYEKL. V was pared by 1 base and J by 7 bases, with 14 bases between. CDR3 region: CASSQVGAGLQPQHF. DNA of the CDR3: TGCGCCAGCAGCCAAGTAGGGGCAGGGCTACAGCCCCAGCATTTT.

This clone was observed a few times. The genes are TRBV7-9 and TRBJ1-2; D not resolved. With 3 bases removed from V and 7 bases from J, the gap between germline ends came to 9 bases. Germline values: CDR1 SEHNR, CDR2 FQNEAQ (reference sequence). The CDR3 spans 12 residues. The chain's CDR3 is CASSFMPGGYTF. CDR3 bases: TGTGCCAGCAGCTTCATGCCGGGTGGCTACACCTTC.

The V and J genes are TRBV7-2 and TRBJ2-3, with D possibly being TRBD2 (5 bases). The germline V and J ends were trimmed by 3 bases and 4 bases, with 14 bases remaining between them. This CDR3 spans 15 amino acids. Germline V gene data show CDR1 as SGHTA and CDR2 as FQGNSA. CDR3 sequence reads: CASSLARGFADTQYF. The DNA of the CDR3 is TGTGCCAGCAGCTTGGCCCGGGGTTTCGCAGATACGCAGTATTTT.

This clone is a singleton in its sample. This chain connects TRBV11-2 to TRBJ1-1; 7 nucleotides line up with TRBD1. The trim removed 5 bases at V and 4 bases at J, leaving 16 bases unmatched. Per germline, CDR1 SGHAT and CDR2 FQNNGV. CDR3 size: 17 residues. This chain's CDR3 is CASSQGRRQGWGTEAFF. The DNA of the CDR3 is TGTGCCAGCAGCCAAGGGCGTCGACAGGGTTGGGGCACTGAAGCTTTCTTT.

V is TRBV15 and J is TRBJ1-1, with D perhaps matching TRBD1 (6 bases). The CDR3 has 15 residues. CDR1 and CDR2 from the germline V gene are LNHNV and YYDKDF (reference sequence). V lost 0 bases and J lost 2, with 10 bases in between. The DNA of the CDR3 is TGTGCCACCAGCAGAGACAGGGGAGAAAACACTGAAGCTTTCTTT. The encoded protein is CATSRDRGENTEAFF.

This clone was detected only once. The CDR3 sequence is CASSQRRYQETQYF. Here the CDR3 DNA reads TGTGCCAGCTCTCAACGACGGTACCAAGAGACCCAGTACTTC. The chain links TRBV5-8 to TRBJ2-5; D gene uncertain. Trimming shortened V by 7 bases and J by 0 bases, and 13 bases separated the two germline ends. This CDR3 comprises 14 residues. Germline V CDR1 and CDR2: SGHTS, YDEGEE.

The chain's CDR3 is CASSVDGTLDTEAFF. The CDR3 coding sequence is TGTGCCAGCAGCGTAGATGGGACTCTGGACACTGAAGCTTTCTTT. The rearrangement uses TRBV9 and TRBJ1-1; D is perhaps TRBD1 (5 bases). The V gene's germline CDR1 is SGDLS and CDR2 YYNGEE. The CDR3 consists of 15 residues. V was shortened by 0 bases and J by 3 bases, with 12 bases between the two germline ends.

The chain is built from TRBV6-5 and TRBJ1-4; D is ambiguous. There are 14 residues in the CDR3. Germline V gene sequence: CDR1 MNHEY, CDR2 SVGAGI. V was trimmed by 2 bases and J by 2 bases, leaving 6 bases between them. CDR3 sequence (DNA): TGTGCCAGCAGTTACACCAGGACTAATGAAAAACTGTTTTTT. Its translation is CASSYTRTNEKLFF.

This chain joins TRBV27 and TRBJ1-1; unclear D gene. V was shortened by 1 base and J by 5 bases, with 11 bases between the two germline ends. This CDR3 spans 14 amino acids. Germline values: CDR1 MNHEY, CDR2 SMNVEV (reference sequence). The CDR3 sequence is CASSLYGVGTEAFF. The CDR3 region has the DNA TGTGCCAGCAGTTTATACGGGGTTGGTACTGAAGCTTTCTTT.

The V and J genes are TRBV19 and TRBJ1-2; D ambiguous. CDR1 LNHDA and CDR2 SQIVND come from the germline V gene (reference sequence). The CDR3 runs to 15 residues. V dropped 5 bases and J dropped 4 bases, with 17 bases sitting between them. The CDR3 loop is CASSPTLDLAYGYTF. For the CDR3, the DNA is TGTGCCAGTAGTCCCACGTTGGACCTGGCCTATGGCTACACCTTC.

The CDR3 bases are TGTGCCAGCAGTTTATCAGGGCTTTTTACTGAAGCTTTCTTT. This gives the protein CASSLSGLFTEAFF. The chain has TRBV27 and TRBJ1-1; no definite D call. Germline values: CDR1 MNHEY, CDR2 SMNVEV (reference sequence). The CDR3 consists of 14 residues. Trimming removed 0 bases from V and 5 bases from J, with 10 bases in between.

The chain combines TRBV30 with TRBJ1-5; possible D gene TRBD1, 5 bases. This CDR3 contains 14 residues. Germline assignment: CDR1 GTSNPN and CDR2 SVGIG (reference sequence). V lost 0 bases to trimming and J lost 6 bases, with 12 bases between them. The CDR3 is CAWSVKQVGQPQHF. DNA of the CDR3: TGTGCCTGGAGTGTTAAACAGGTCGGTCAGCCCCAGCATTTT.

The chain is built from TRBV27 and TRBJ2-1; D unresolved. V lost 7 bases, J lost 4 bases, and 14 bases lay in between. The germline V gene encodes CDR1 MNHEY and CDR2 SMNVEV (reference sequence). The CDR3 consists of 14 residues. DNA for the CDR3: TGTGCCAGCACACCGGGCCTAGGGTACAATGAGCAGTTCTTC. Protein: CASTPGLGYNEQFF.

This clone was observed a single time. This chain uses TRBV6-5 with TRBJ2-7; TRBD2 is a possible D gene (6 bases). CDR1 and CDR2 (germline): MNHEY, SVGAGI. The CDR3 covers 11 residues. V lost 6 bases to trimming and J lost 7 bases, with 10 bases between them. This CDR3 is CASSAAGEQYF. In nucleotides, the CDR3 is TGTGCCAGCAGCGCCGCGGGGGAGCAGTACTTC.

This clone showed up just once. J is TRBJ2-7 and V is TRBV5-4, with D possibly being TRBD1 (6 bases). The CDR3 is 15 residues long. Per germline, CDR1 SGHNT and CDR2 YYREEE (reference sequence). The ends were cut back, 2 bases at V and 5 bases at J, with 17 bases in the middle. CDR3 nucleotides: TGTGCCAGCAGCTTTGGGGGACACCGCGGCCACGAGCAGTACTTC. Translated: CASSFGGHRGHEQYF.

Only a few counts were recorded for this clone. The chain combines TRBV6-5 with TRBJ1-5; perhaps TRBD1 as D (6 bases). V lost 5 bases to trimming and J lost 7 bases, with 12 bases between them. The CDR3 is 13 residues long. Germline CDR1 MNHEY, CDR2 SVGAGI. The CDR3 is CASSRRGGQPQHF. The CDR3 DNA reads as TGTGCCAGCAGTCGACGTGGGGGCCAGCCCCAGCATTTT.

This clone was seen a single time. The rearrangement links TRBV30 to TRBJ1-6; no firm D call. Looked up from germline, CDR1 is GTSNPN and CDR2 is SVGIG (reference sequence). V gave up 0 bases and J gave up 13 bases, with 16 bases separating them. This CDR3 region has 14 residues. The CDR3 DNA is TGTGCCTGGAGTGTCGTATCCGAATTGGCGCCCCTCCACTTT. Translated: CAWSVVSELAPLHF.

The rearrangement joins TRBV7-9 to TRBJ1-2; D may be TRBD1 (6 bases). The CDR3 spans 14 residues. CDR1 is SEHNR and CDR2 is FQNEAQ in the germline V gene (reference sequence). The germline V and J ends were trimmed by 4 bases and 4 bases, with 13 bases remaining between them. CDR3 loop: CASSSGATAYGYTF. In DNA form, the CDR3 reads TGTGCCAGCAGCTCAGGGGCGACGGCCTATGGCTACACCTTC.

The J gene is TRBJ2-2, the V gene TRBV6-5; unclear D gene. Germline CDR1 is MNHEY and CDR2 is SVGAGI. The length of the CDR3 is 14 residues. V was pared by 2 bases and J by 1 base, with 5 bases between. The CDR3 spells CASSYMENTGELFF. DNA of the CDR3: TGTGCCAGCAGTTACATGGAGAACACCGGGGAGCTGTTTTTT.

This chain joins TRBV28 and TRBJ1-2; D gene uncertain. This CDR3 contains 15 residues. Trimming pared 5 bases from V and 6 bases from J, leaving 19 bases between. In germline, CDR1 is MDHEN, CDR2 SYDVKM. The CDR3 loop is CASSLLSVRVDGYTF. CDR3 in DNA: TGTGCCAGCAGTCTCTTGAGTGTTCGGGTCGATGGCTACACCTTC.

The chain uses TRBV2 and TRBJ2-6, with 8 bases matching TRBD1. Germline V gene data show CDR1 as SNHLY and CDR2 as FYNNEI. Trimming took 6 bases from V and 1 from J; bases not matched to a gene: 2. The CDR3 length is 15 residues. CDR3 nucleotide sequence: TGTGCCAGCAGCCGGACAGGGTCTGGGGCCAACGTCCTGACTTTC. Its protein product is CASSRTGSGANVLTF. The variable domain in full, with the rest retrieved from reference TRBV2 and TRBJ2-6, is EPEVTQTPSHQVTQMGQEVILRCVPISNHLYFYWYRQILGQKVEFLVSFYNNEISEKSEIFDDQFSVERPDGSNFTLKIRSTKLEDSAMYFCASSRTGSGANVLTFGAGSRLTVL.

Turning to this clone: A read error may produce the germline difference seen at one junction end. CDR3 sequence reads: CVSSPERTLLSPGISTF. As DNA, the CDR3 is TGTGTCAGCTCACCGGAAAGAACCCTTTTATCCCCAGGCATCTCCACCTTC. V gene TRBV18 combines with J gene TRBJ1-2; no definite D call. CDR3 length: 17 amino acids. The germline V gene encodes CDR1 KGHSH and CDR2 LQKENI.